This passage covers 8 T cell receptor beta chains from one sample sequenced in a study of graft-versus-host responses after intestinal transplantation. These receptors are not linked to any known antigen. Generated by immunoSEQ multiplex PCR, the TCRdb table keeps only in-frame clones and is missing some. The table records some 90,000 clones, roughly 90% of them present only once. The sample in question was unstimulated CD4+ T cells sorted from spleen or lymph node cells, obtained before intestinal transplant. The receptor set was obtained from a human donor who received an intestinal transplant.

The genes are TRBV11-2 and TRBJ1-4; perhaps TRBD1 as D (5 bases). The CDR3 loop spans 15 amino acids. Trimming stripped 3 bases from V and 7 bases from J, with 15 bases between. CDR1 and CDR2 from the germline V gene are SGHAT and FQNNGV. The CDR3 region is CASSFADRRTEKLFF. In nucleotides, the CDR3 is TGTGCCAGCAGCTTTGCCGACAGAAGGACTGAAAAACTGTTTTTT.

The chain has TRBV29-1 and TRBJ2-7; 9 nucleotides align to TRBD1. Per the germline V gene, CDR1 is SQVTM and CDR2 is ANQGSEA. CDR3 length equals 19 residues. The J segment lost 0 bases and the V segment lost 2 bases, leaving 17 bases of the junction unmatched. The CDR3: CSVEPQGTGFPHSSYEQYF. Here the CDR3 DNA reads TGCAGCGTTGAACCCCAGGGGACAGGGTTTCCCCACAGCTCCTACGAGCAGTACTTC.

This chain links TRBV2 with TRBJ1-2, with TRBD1 matching 7 bases. The CDR3 runs 11 residues. CDR1 is SNHLY, CDR2 FYNNEI, per germline. Germline trimming cut 9 bases from V and 5 bases from J; bases unmatched to any gene: 3. CDR3 region: CARQGTYGYTF. The CDR3 DNA is TGTGCCAGACAGGGGACTTATGGCTACACCTTC.

The chain is built from TRBV11-2 and TRBJ2-1; 7 nucleotides match TRBD2. The CDR3 is 17 residues long. Per germline, CDR1 SGHAT and CDR2 FQNNGV. J was trimmed by 2 bases and V by 4 bases; bases with no gene match: 11. In DNA, the CDR3 is TGTGCCAGCAGCTGGGGGGGAGGGAGGGTCACCTACAATGAGCAGTTCTTC. Encoded protein: CASSWGGGRVTYNEQFF. Supplemented by reference TRBV11-2 and TRBJ2-1, the full variable domain reads EAGVAQSPRYKIIEKRQSVAFWCNPISGHATLYWYQQILGQGPKLLIQFQNNGVVDDSQLPKDRFSAERLKGVDSTLKIQPAKLEDSAVYLCASSWGGGRVTYNEQFFGPGTRLTVL.

J is TRBJ1-2 and V is TRBV4-1, with 10 positions matching TRBD1. The V gene end was trimmed by 1 base and the J gene end by 2 bases; junction bases not matched to a gene: 7. This CDR3 has 17 amino acids. Germline V CDR1 and CDR2: MGHRA, YSYEKL. For the CDR3, the DNA is TGCGCCAGCAGCCAAGCCGGCGGACAGGGGGTGAACTATGGCTACACCTTC. Its protein is CASSQAGGQGVNYGYTF.

The V gene is TRBV20-1, the J gene TRBJ1-1; D not resolved. CDR3 length: 10 residues. The germline gives CDR1 DFQATT, CDR2 SNEGSKA (reference sequence). Written as DNA, the CDR3 is TGCAGGGCAATGAACACTGAAGCTTTCTTT. It translates to CRAMNTEAFF.

The chain joins TRBV15 to TRBJ2-2, with TRBD2 as a possible D gene (6 bases). The V end lost 5 bases, the J end lost 4 bases, and 20 bases lay between the germline ends. Germline lookup yields CDR1 LNHNV and CDR2 YYDKDF (reference sequence). The CDR3 contains 17 residues. The CDR3 spells CATSPTHLARITGELFF. The CDR3 DNA reads TGTGCCACCAGCCCAACCCACCTAGCGAGAATCACCGGGGAGCTGTTTTTT. Full variable domain (outside the CDR3, taken from reference TRBV15 and TRBJ2-2): DAMVIQNPRYQVTQFGKPVTLSCSQTLNHNVMYWYQQKSSQAPKLLFHYYDKDFNNEADTPDNFQSRRPNTSFCFLDIRSPGLGDTAMYLCATSPTHLARITGELFFGEGSRLTVL.

The chain is built from TRBV5-4 and TRBJ2-1, with 7 bases identical to TRBD2. CDR3 length: 15 residues. Germline V CDR1 and CDR2: SGHNT, YYREEE (reference sequence). V dropped 0 bases and J dropped 0; count of bases not matched to a gene: 0. DNA for the CDR3: TGTGCCAGCAGCTTGGGGACTAGCTCCTACAATGAGCAGTTCTTC. Residues: CASSLGTSSYNEQFF.